This TCR beta chain comes out of a study of blood T cell repertoires in COVID-19. For the study at large: There were acute and convalescent COVID-19 samples, and they came from the United States, Italy and Spain.

This CDR3 has 16 residues. The germline V gene encodes CDR1 LNHDA and CDR2 SQIVND (reference sequence). The junction had 12 bases not matched to a gene; V was cut back by 2 bases and J by 6 bases. Generated by immunoSEQ multiplex PCR, the TCRdb table keeps only in-frame clones and is missing some. The sample records over 75,000 clones, around 81% being singletons. This receptor was taken from a human donor in a cohort sampled during active COVID-19. This sequence joins TRBV19 and TRBJ1-2, with 7 bases matching TRBD1. Sequenced material: peripheral blood. The DNA for the CDR3 is TGTGCCAGTAGTATAATTGCAGGGGGATTGAGAAATGGCTACACCTTC. Residues: CASSIIAGGLRNGYTF.